This entry lists 30 T cell receptor beta chains sequenced from one sample in a study of cytomegalovirus exposure and HLA in healthy donors. The PCR ran on 60 Vbeta and 13 Jbeta primers. Sequencing was performed with immunoSEQ multiplex PCR; in TCRdb, only in-frame clones are kept and a portion is missing. This sample carries 110,000 to 150,000 clones, roughly 80% of them seen once, and the ten largest clones take 2.5% to 3%. The specimen sequenced was PBMCs. These TCRs come from a female donor in good health and CMV-seronegative.

J is TRBJ2-1 and V is TRBV9; 11 nucleotides align to TRBD2. V lost 2 bases and J lost 8; bases outside the gene matches: 9. This CDR3 contains 16 residues. Germline V gene lookup returns CDR1 SGDLS and CDR2 YYNGEE. CDR3 DNA: TGTGCCAGCAGCGTGAATAGCGGGGGGGCTTTCGATGAGCAGTTCTTC. Its translation: CASSVNSGGAFDEQFF.

The gene calls are TRBV30 and TRBJ2-7, with TRBD1 matching 9 bases. CDR1 and CDR2 from the germline V gene are GTSNPN and SVGIG (reference sequence). V shed 4 bases, J shed 2 bases, and the junction held 6 bases outside the gene matches. The CDR3 sequence is 14 residues long. The CDR3 region is CAWNPGQGTYEQYF. The DNA of the CDR3 is TGTGCCTGGAACCCGGGACAGGGCACCTACGAGCAGTACTTC.

This clone was recorded a few times. The chain combines TRBV5-1 with TRBJ2-1, with 7 nucleotides matching TRBD1. Germline values: CDR1 SGHRS, CDR2 YFSETQ. The CDR3 has 16 amino acids. The junction had 5 bases not matched to a gene; V was cut back by 0 bases and J by 2 bases. CDR3 loop: CASSLEQGRPYNEQFF. The CDR3 bases are TGCGCCAGCAGCTTGGAACAGGGGCGCCCCTACAATGAGCAGTTCTTC.

This clone was seen a single time. A read error may produce the germline difference seen at one junction end. Other DNA sequences in the sample encode the same CDR3. V usage is TRBV29-1 and J usage is TRBJ1-2; D ambiguous. The length of the CDR3 is 14 residues. The V gene's germline CDR1 is SQVTM and CDR2 ANQGSEA. Here the CDR3 DNA reads TGCAGCGTTGACTCCCCAAGGGAGGGCTATGGCTATACCTTC. Its protein is CSVDSPREGYGYTF.

The chain combines TRBV2 with TRBJ1-5; no clear D gene. V gave up 6 bases and J gave up 9 bases, with 15 bases separating them. The CDR3 is 13 residues long. Per the germline V gene, CDR1 is SNHLY and CDR2 is FYNNEI. The CDR3: CASRGNLQRPQHF. CDR3 coding DNA: TGTGCCAGCAGGGGCAATCTACAGAGGCCCCAGCATTTT.

The chain is built from TRBV7-3 and TRBJ1-2; 7 bases match TRBD1. The J segment lost 7 bases and the V segment lost 1 base, leaving 3 bases of the junction unmatched. This CDR3 has 13 residues. CDR1 SGHTA and CDR2 FQGTGA come from the germline V gene. DNA for the CDR3: TGTGCCAGCAGCTTAAGACAGGGTGGTGGCTACACCTTC. Protein: CASSLRQGGGYTF. The full variable domain, in which reference TRBV7-3 and TRBJ1-2 provide the parts outside the CDR3, is GAGVSQTPSNKVTEKGKYVELRCDPISGHTALYWYRQSLGQGPEFLIYFQGTGAADDSGLPNDRFFAVRPEGSVSTLKIQRTERGDSAVYLCASSLRQGGGYTFGSGTRLTVV.

V is TRBV27 and J is TRBJ1-2; 8 bases are shared with TRBD1. The V and J ends lost 4 bases and 4 bases, in that order; junction bases with no gene match: 8. This CDR3 is built from 15 residues. Germline values: CDR1 MNHEY, CDR2 SMNVEV (reference sequence). The CDR3 spells CASSSQTGAGYGYTF. DNA of the CDR3: TGTGCCAGCAGTTCGCAGACAGGGGCTGGCTATGGCTACACCTTC.

This clone was counted once. The same CDR3 can be traced to other DNA sequences in this sample. The rearrangement links TRBV11-2 to TRBJ2-7, with 12 bases fitting TRBD2. V lost 4 bases, J lost 2 bases, and 6 bases stayed unmatched. Germline V gene sequence: CDR1 SGHAT, CDR2 FQNNGV. This CDR3 spans 16 amino acids. CDR3 bases: TGTGCCAGCAGCTCCCGGACTAGCGGGGCCACCTACGAGCAGTACTTC. Its translation is CASSSRTSGATYEQYF.

The rearrangement uses TRBV2 and TRBJ2-1; TRBD2 aligns across 9 bases. CDR3 length: 17 amino acids. Germline-derived CDR1 and CDR2 are SNHLY and FYNNEI. Trimming at V came to 6 bases and at J to 4 bases, leaving 13 bases not matched to a gene. The CDR3, as DNA: TGTGCCAGCAGGGCCCCCTCGGGGGCGGGAGGGTACAATGAGCAGTTCTTC. Translation: CASRAPSGAGGYNEQFF.

Concerning this clone itself: Other nucleotide sequences in the sample specify the same CDR3. This chain uses TRBV11-2 with TRBJ1-2; D is uncertain. This CDR3 region has 11 residues. The germline CDR1 and CDR2 sequences are SGHAT and FQNNGV. The V gene lost 3 bases and the J gene lost 8 bases, with 7 bases spanning the gap. As DNA, the CDR3 is TGTGCCAGCAGCTTCAGAGGGGGCTACACCTTC. Amino acids: CASSFRGGYTF. The full variable domain, with the rest looked up from reference TRBV11-2 and TRBJ1-2, is EAGVAQSPRYKIIEKRQSVAFWCNPISGHATLYWYQQILGQGPKLLIQFQNNGVVDDSQLPKDRFSAERLKGVDSTLKIQPAKLEDSAVYLCASSFRGGYTFGSGTRLTVV.

The chain uses TRBV5-1 and TRBJ2-2; the match to TRBD2 covers 14 bases. J was trimmed by 7 bases and V by 4 bases; bases with no gene match: 9. The CDR3 length is 17 residues. Germline-derived CDR1 and CDR2 are SGHRS and YFSETQ. CDR3 in amino acids: CASSRGLAGGPFGELFF. DNA of the CDR3: TGCGCCAGCAGCCGTGGACTAGCGGGAGGTCCGTTCGGGGAGCTGTTTTTT.

This clone was recorded a few times. V and J are TRBV7-8 and TRBJ1-1; no firm D call. CDR3 size: 13 residues. The V gene lost 1 base and the J gene lost 2 bases, with 5 bases spanning the gap. Germline values: CDR1 SGHVS, CDR2 FQNEAQ. CDR3 sequence: CASSLGKNTEAFF. The CDR3 nucleotides read TGTGCCAGCAGCTTAGGTAAAAACACTGAAGCTTTCTTT.

This clone was found a few times. This rearrangement joins TRBV5-1 to TRBJ1-1; weak D call: TRBD1 (6 bases). The CDR3 spans 14 residues. Per germline, CDR1 SGHRS and CDR2 YFSETQ. Deletions cut 0 bases from V and 10 bases from J, with 16 bases between. The CDR3 region is CASSLAVRGTRAFF. CDR3 nucleotides: TGCGCCAGCAGCTTGGCCGTCAGGGGTACACGAGCTTTCTTT.

This clone has more than one count but fewer than ten. The chain is built from TRBV6-6 and TRBJ1-1; a possible D gene is TRBD1 (5 bases). Germline V gene lookup returns CDR1 MNHNY and CDR2 SVGAGI (reference sequence). The CDR3 length is 13 residues. V lost 6 bases, J lost 11 bases, and 19 bases lay in between. The CDR3 sequence is CASRTPSGFWAFF. Here the CDR3 DNA reads TGTGCCAGCAGAACCCCGTCAGGGTTTTGGGCTTTCTTT.

This clone has a handful of counts. This chain's CDR3 is CASSRTSGGSNEQFF. CDR3 in DNA: TGTGCCAGCAGCCGTACTAGCGGGGGTTCCAATGAGCAGTTCTTC. The rearrangement joins TRBV6-6 to TRBJ2-1, with 11 bases matching TRBD2. Germline loops: CDR1 MNHNY, CDR2 SVGAGI (reference sequence). Unmatched junction bases numbered 7, after V lost 6 bases and J lost 6 bases. The CDR3 totals 15 residues.

V is TRBV28 and J is TRBJ2-1, with 12 bases identical to TRBD2. V trimming: 6 bases; J trimming: 0 bases; junction bases outside the gene matches: 18. The germline CDR1 and CDR2 sequences are MDHEN and SYDVKM. The CDR3 has 21 residues. The DNA for the CDR3 is TGTGCCAGCAGCCCTACCCGCAGTCTAGCGGGAGGGTGGAGCTCCTACAATGAGCAGTTCTTC. Its translation is CASSPTRSLAGGWSSYNEQFF. The variable domain in full, completed from reference TRBV28 and TRBJ2-1, reads DVKVTQSSRYLVKRTGEKVFLECVQDMDHENMFWYRQDPGLGLRLIYFSYDVKMKEKGDIPEGYSVSREKKERFSLILESASTNQTSMYLCASSPTRSLAGGWSSYNEQFFGPGTRLTVL.

The V gene is TRBV30, the J gene TRBJ1-2; 8 nucleotides agree with TRBD1. Germline V CDR1 and CDR2: GTSNPN, SVGIG (reference sequence). V lost 4 bases and J lost 6; bases outside the gene matches: 7. CDR3 length: 13 residues. CDR3 nucleotides: TGTGCCTGGAAGGTGACAGGGGTGGATGGCTACACCTTC. Translating gives CAWKVTGVDGYTF.

V usage is TRBV15 and J usage is TRBJ2-7; D gene uncertain. CDR3 length equals 14 residues. Germline values: CDR1 LNHNV, CDR2 YYDKDF (reference sequence). The ends were cut back, 5 bases at V and 2 bases at J, with 13 bases in the middle. The CDR3 DNA reads TGTGCCACCAGCCGATCCACAGTTACCTACGAGCAGTACTTC. Protein: CATSRSTVTYEQYF.

V gene TRBV9 combines with J gene TRBJ2-1; tentative D call: TRBD1 (5 bases). V shed 4 bases and J shed 6 bases, with 20 bases lying between them. The germline V gene encodes CDR1 SGDLS and CDR2 YYNGEE. This CDR3 spans 16 amino acids. In DNA, the CDR3 is TGTGCCAGCAGCTCCCGGACATCCCGGGTGCGCAATGAGCAGTTCTTC. This translates into CASSSRTSRVRNEQFF.

The chain has TRBV6-4 and TRBJ1-5; 8 nucleotides match TRBD1. V was pared by 7 bases and J by 2 bases, with 13 bases of the junction left unmatched. This CDR3 has 17 residues. Germline values: CDR1 MRHNA, CDR2 SNTAGT. CDR3 loop: CASTKGTGNAGNQPQHF. CDR3 nucleotide sequence: TGTGCCAGCACCAAAGGGACAGGAAACGCGGGCAATCAGCCCCAGCATTTT.

This chain joins TRBV4-2 and TRBJ2-1; possibly TRBD2 for D (6 bases). Trimming removed 0 bases at V and 4 bases at J, with 34 bases between. Germline CDR1 LGHNA, CDR2 YNFKEQ. The CDR3 extends over 23 amino acids. The CDR3 DNA is TGTGCCAGCAGCCAAGATCTTATCATTTTTTCATTTTCCGGCGGGGAGAGTTACAATGAGCAGTTCTTC. Translation: CASSQDLIIFSFSGGESYNEQFF.

A note on this clone: Within the sample, other DNA sequences also encode this same CDR3. The rearrangement uses TRBV20-1 and TRBJ2-7; possible D gene TRBD1, 5 bases. V lost 3 bases, J lost 4 bases, and 7 bases lay in between. The CDR3 contains 11 residues. Germline lookup yields CDR1 DFQATT and CDR2 SNEGSKA (reference sequence). The DNA for the CDR3 is TGCAGTGCTAGGCAGGGTTACGAGCAGTACTTC. Its translation: CSARQGYEQYF.

This chain links TRBV7-6 with TRBJ1-3, with 7 bases fitting TRBD1. The CDR3 extends over 17 amino acids. V dropped 0 bases and J dropped 1; count of bases not matched to a gene: 6. Germline V lookup: CDR1 SGHVS, CDR2 FNYEAQ. CDR3 coding DNA: TGTGCCAGCAGCTTAGCGTCTGGGACAGATTCTGGAAACACCATATATTTT. Encoded protein: CASSLASGTDSGNTIYF.

This clone occurred once. The genes are TRBV11-2 and TRBJ2-5; tentatively, D is TRBD2 (5 bases). V was trimmed by 5 bases and J by 5 bases, leaving 18 bases between them. Germline assignment: CDR1 SGHAT and CDR2 FQNNGV. There are 15 residues in the CDR3. The CDR3 sequence is CASSTIGINVETQYF. The CDR3 region has the DNA TGTGCCAGCAGCACCATCGGGATCAATGTCGAGACCCAGTACTTC.

This chain connects TRBV5-8 to TRBJ2-7; the match to TRBD1 covers 9 bases. The germline gives CDR1 SGHTS, CDR2 YDEGEE. The CDR3 contains 14 residues. J gave up 6 bases and V 4 bases, and 8 bases lay outside the gene matches. The CDR3 DNA reads TGTGCCAGCAGCGCAGGGGGACAGGGCTCCGAGCAGTACTTC. Translating it yields CASSAGGQGSEQYF.

The chain is built from TRBV7-2 and TRBJ1-6; 7 nucleotides agree with TRBD1. Germline V gives CDR1 SGHTA, CDR2 FQGNSA. V lost 5 bases, J lost 9 bases, and 13 bases stayed unmatched. The CDR3 spans 16 residues. DNA of the CDR3: TGTGCCAGCAGCCCCCGACCCAGGGGGTTAGGTTCACCCCTCCACTTT. Its protein is CASSPRPRGLGSPLHF.

About this clone itself: At one end the junction does not follow the germline gene, possibly because of a read error. This chain links TRBV15 with TRBJ2-7; 9 bases line up with TRBD1. The CDR3 is made up of 15 amino acids. Germline CDR1 and CDR2: LNHNV and YYDKDF (reference sequence). The DNA of the CDR3 is TGTGCCGCCAGCAGAGCCGGGACAGGGATCTACGAGCAGTACTTC. It encodes CAASRAGTGIYEQYF.

This rearrangement joins TRBV27 to TRBJ2-1; 10 bases are shared with TRBD2. Germline-derived CDR1 and CDR2 are MNHEY and SMNVEV (reference sequence). The CDR3 runs 14 residues. The J segment lost 10 bases and the V segment lost 6 bases, leaving 9 bases of the junction unmatched. The CDR3 region is CASSPGLARREQFF. The CDR3 nucleotides read TGTGCCAGCAGCCCGGGACTAGCGAGGAGAGAGCAGTTCTTC.

The chain employs TRBV14 and TRBJ2-1; a weak D match, TRBD2 (5 bases). The CDR3 has 12 amino acids. Per germline, CDR1 SGHDN and CDR2 FVKESK. V lost 0 bases and J 10 bases, leaving 7 bases between the germline ends. This CDR3 is CASSQDRGEQFF. DNA for the CDR3: TGTGCCAGCAGCCAAGATCGCGGGGAGCAGTTCTTC.

This clone was picked up a small number of times. J is TRBJ1-4 and V is TRBV7-2, with 8 bases aligning to TRBD1. The CDR3 is made up of 15 amino acids. The V and J ends lost 1 base and 5 bases, in that order; junction bases with no gene match: 3. The germline V gene has CDR1 SGHTA and CDR2 FQGNSA. CDR3 region: CASSLGDRRNEKLFF. Written as DNA, the CDR3 is TGTGCCAGCAGCTTAGGGGACAGGCGGAATGAAAAACTGTTTTTT. Using reference TRBV7-2 and TRBJ1-4 for the parts outside the CDR3, the full variable domain is GAGVSQSPSNKVTEKGKDVELRCDPISGHTALYWYRQSLGQGLEFLIYFQGNSAPDKSGLPSDRFSAERTGGSVSTLTIQRTQQEDSAVYLCASSLGDRRNEKLFFGSGTQLSVL.